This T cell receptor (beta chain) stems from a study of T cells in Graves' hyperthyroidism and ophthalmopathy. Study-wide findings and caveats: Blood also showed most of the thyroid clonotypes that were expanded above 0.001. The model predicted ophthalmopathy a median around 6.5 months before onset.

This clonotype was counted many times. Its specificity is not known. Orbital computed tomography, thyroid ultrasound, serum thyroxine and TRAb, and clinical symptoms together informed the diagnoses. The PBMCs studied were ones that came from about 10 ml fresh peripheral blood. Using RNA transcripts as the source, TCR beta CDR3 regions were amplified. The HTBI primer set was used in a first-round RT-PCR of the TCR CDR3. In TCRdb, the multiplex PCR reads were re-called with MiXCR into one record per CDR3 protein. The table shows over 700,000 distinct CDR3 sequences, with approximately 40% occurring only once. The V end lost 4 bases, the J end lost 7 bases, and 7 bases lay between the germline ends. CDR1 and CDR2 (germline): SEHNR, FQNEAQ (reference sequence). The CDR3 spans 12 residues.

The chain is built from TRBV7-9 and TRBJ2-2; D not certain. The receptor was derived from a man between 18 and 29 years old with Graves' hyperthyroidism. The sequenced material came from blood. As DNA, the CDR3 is TGTGCCAGCAGCTCTGGCTTCGGGGAGCTGTTTTTT. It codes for CASSSGFGELFF.